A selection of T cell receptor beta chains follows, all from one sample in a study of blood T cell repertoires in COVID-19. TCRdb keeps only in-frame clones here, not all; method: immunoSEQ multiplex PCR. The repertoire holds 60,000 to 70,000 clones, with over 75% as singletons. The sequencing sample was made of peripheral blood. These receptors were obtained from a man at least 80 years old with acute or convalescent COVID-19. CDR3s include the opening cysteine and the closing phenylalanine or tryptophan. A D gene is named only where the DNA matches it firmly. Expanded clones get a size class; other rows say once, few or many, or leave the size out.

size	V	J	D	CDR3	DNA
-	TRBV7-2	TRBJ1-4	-	CASTWGGGYEKLFF	TGTGCCAGCACCTGGGGGGGTGGGTATGAAAAACTGTTTTTT
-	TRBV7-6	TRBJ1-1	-	CASSFSGANTEAFF	TGTGCCAGCAGCTTTTCAGGGGCCAACACTGAAGCTTTCTTT
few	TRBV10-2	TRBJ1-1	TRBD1	CASSRDRGMTEAFF	TGCGCCAGCAGCCGCGACAGGGGAATGACTGAAGCTTTCTTT
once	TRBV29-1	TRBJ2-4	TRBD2	CSVATSGTRDNIQYF	TGCAGCGTCGCGACTAGCGGGACTCGAGATAACATTCAGTACTTC
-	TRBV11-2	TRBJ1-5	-	CASSIPGRGQPQHF	TGTGCCAGCAGCATCCCGGGGAGGGGGCAGCCCCAGCATTTT
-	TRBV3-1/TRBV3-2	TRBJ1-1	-	CASSQEGAGNTEAFF	TGTGCCAGCAGCCAAGAGGGGGCGGGGAACACTGAAGCTTTCTTT
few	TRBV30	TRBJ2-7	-	CAWSVSFGSYEQYF	TGTGCCTGGAGTGTATCGTTCGGGTCCTACGAGCAGTACTTC
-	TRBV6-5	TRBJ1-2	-	CASMSPGASGYTF	TGTGCCAGCATGAGTCCAGGGGCGAGTGGCTACACCTTC
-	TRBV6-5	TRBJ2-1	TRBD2	CASSYSTSGRAGEQFF	TGTGCCAGCAGTTACTCCACTAGCGGGAGAGCGGGTGAGCAGTTCTTC
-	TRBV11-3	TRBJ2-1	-	CASRGLYNEQFF	TGTGCCAGCAGGGGACTCTACAATGAGCAGTTCTTC
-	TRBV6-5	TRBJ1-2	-	CASSSQGSRGYTF	TGTGCCAGCAGCTCACAGGGTTCTAGGGGCTACACCTTC
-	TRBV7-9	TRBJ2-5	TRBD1	CASSLDRGQETQYF	TGTGCCAGCAGCCTGGACAGGGGACAAGAGACCCAGTACTTC
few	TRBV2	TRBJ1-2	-	CASREDRIYGYTF	TGTGCCAGCAGGGAGGACAGAATCTATGGCTACACCTTC
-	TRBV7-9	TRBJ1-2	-	CASSRNSVGYTF	TGTGCCAGCAGCCGTAATTCGGTGGGCTACACCTTC
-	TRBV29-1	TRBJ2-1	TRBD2	CSVGTSGLYSEQFF	TGCAGCGTGGGGACTAGCGGACTTTATTCGGAGCAGTTCTTC
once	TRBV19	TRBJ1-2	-	CASTNPDSHGGYTF	TGTGCCAGTACCAATCCGGACAGCCATGGAGGCTACACCTTC
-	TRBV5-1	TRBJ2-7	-	CASSFTGTSNEQYF	TGCGCCAGCAGCTTCACCGGGACTTCAAACGAGCAGTACTTC
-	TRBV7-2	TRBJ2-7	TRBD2	CASSLRAGGPYEQYF	TGTGCCAGCAGCCTCCGGGCGGGAGGGCCCTACGAGCAGTACTTC
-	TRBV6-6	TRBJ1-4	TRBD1	CASSYRRDRIMRKLFF	TGTGCCAGCAGCTACAGGAGGGACAGGATTATGCGTAAACTGTTTTTT
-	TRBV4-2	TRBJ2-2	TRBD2	CASSKGSSGGTGELFF	TGTGCCAGCAGCAAAGGGTCAAGCGGGGGCACCGGGGAGCTGTTTTTT
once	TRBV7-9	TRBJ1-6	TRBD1	CASSPQGARNSPLHF	TGTGCCAGCAGTCCCCAGGGGGCGAGGAATTCACCCCTCCACTTT
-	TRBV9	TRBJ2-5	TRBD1	CASSLRQGYLEETQYF	TGTGCCAGCAGCCTCCGACAGGGCTATCTCGAGGAGACCCAGTACTTC
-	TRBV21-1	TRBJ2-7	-	CASSKAGGQGPHEQYF	TGTGCCAGCAGCAAAGCCGGGGGACAGGGCCCCCACGAGCAGTACTTC
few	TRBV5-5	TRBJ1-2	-	CASSLGHVGRDYGYTF	TGTGCCAGCAGCTTGGGACATGTCGGCAGGGACTATGGCTACACCTTC
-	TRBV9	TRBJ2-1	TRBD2	CASSFRTSGGYNEQFF	TGTGCCAGCAGCTTCAGGACTAGCGGGGGCTACAATGAGCAGTTCTTC
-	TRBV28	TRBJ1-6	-	CASSPISLFSPLHF	TGTGCCAGCAGTCCCATTTCACTCTTCTCACCCCTCCACTTT
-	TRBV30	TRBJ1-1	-	CAHGRQGRMNTEAFF	TGTGCCCATGGTCGTCAGGGGAGAATGAACACTGAAGCTTTCTTT
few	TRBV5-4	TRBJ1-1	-	CASSSGDTEAFF	TGTGCCAGCAGCTCGGGGGACACTGAAGCTTTCTTT
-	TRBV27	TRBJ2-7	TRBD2	CASSLSGTSGWYEQYF	TGTGCCAGCAGTCTTTCCGGGACTAGCGGATGGTACGAGCAGTACTTC
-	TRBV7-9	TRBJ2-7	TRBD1	CASSSPGQGIYEQYF	TGTGCCAGCAGCTCCCCCGGACAGGGGATTTACGAGCAGTACTTC
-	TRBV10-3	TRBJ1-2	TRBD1	CAISESRDRVHGYTF	TGTGCCATCAGTGAGTCACGGGACAGGGTCCATGGCTACACCTTC
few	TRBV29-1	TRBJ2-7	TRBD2	CSVDTGAGRQYF	TGCAGCGTTGATACGGGAGCGGGGCGGCAGTACTTC
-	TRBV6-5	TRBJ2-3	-	CASRDWRGRGDTQYF	TGTGCCAGCAGAGATTGGAGGGGGCGCGGAGATACGCAGTATTTT
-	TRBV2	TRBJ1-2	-	CASTQAPAGYYGYTF	TGTGCCAGCACGCAGGCTCCGGCAGGGTACTATGGCTACACCTTC
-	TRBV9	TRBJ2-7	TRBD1	CASSPLGDSGLYEQYF	TGTGCCAGCAGCCCCTTAGGGGACAGTGGGCTCTACGAGCAGTACTTC
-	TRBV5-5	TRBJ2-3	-	CASSLAPGHGLAGTQYF	TGTGCCAGCAGCTTGGCACCGGGACACGGGCTGGCGGGTACGCAGTATTTT
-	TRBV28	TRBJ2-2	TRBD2	CASSLGLASSGELFF	TGTGCCAGCAGTTTGGGACTAGCATCCTCCGGGGAGCTGTTTTTT
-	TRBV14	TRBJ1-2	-	CASSPRGDPPNYGYTF	TGTGCCAGCAGCCCCCGAGGTGACCCCCCTAACTATGGCTACACCTTC
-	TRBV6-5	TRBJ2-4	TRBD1	CASSTRQGKNIQYF	TGTGCCAGCAGTACAAGACAGGGGAAAAACATTCAGTACTTC
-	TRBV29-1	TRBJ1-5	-	CSVAGAFGQPQHF	TGCAGCGTTGCAGGGGCGTTCGGTCAGCCCCAGCATTTT
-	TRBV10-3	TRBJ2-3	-	CATRLGGTDTQYF	TGTGCCACTCGGCTCGGAGGCACAGATACGCAGTATTTT